Described below is a single T cell receptor beta chain sequence and its context. Its target is unknown. The data derive from a study of tumor-infiltrating lymphocytes in localized non-small cell lung cancer. Looking at the study overall: The cohort mixed smokers and never-smokers, several histologies, and some post-neoadjuvant-chemotherapy samples. Tumor tissue and non-adjacent uninvolved lung came from each patient. Study observations and caveats: Different pieces of the same tissue went to different assays, confounding technical variation with intratumor heterogeneity. TCR sequencing covered a subset of patients with enough tissue.

Assay: immunoSEQ multiplex PCR; the TCRdb copy retains only in-frame clones and omits some. Of around 12,000 clones listed, 80% to 90% are singletons. This CDR3 is 13 amino acids long. Trimming cost V 1 base and J 8 bases, with 11 bases left between them. Germline CDR1 reads SNHLY; CDR2 reads FYNNEI. The chain is built from TRBV2 and TRBJ1-1; D remains unclear. This TCR derives from a human donor with non-small cell lung cancer. Material: uninvolved lung tissue not adjacent to the tumor. The CDR3 loop reads CASSEVAGVEAFF. The CDR3 nucleotides read TGTGCCAGCAGTGAAGTCGCAGGTGTCGAAGCTTTCTTT.